This T cell receptor beta chain emerged from a study of blood T cell repertoires in COVID-19. Methods used by the authors: Reference gene primer amplification in the assay estimated nucleated cell counts. TCRdb's copy holds only in-frame clones and misses some; the assay was immunoSEQ multiplex PCR. Clone size and the V and J calls come from that table; the DNA yielded D and trimming. The sample comprises some 300,000 clones, 90% of which are singletons, and roughly 6.1% rests with the top ten. The CDR3 has 13 amino acids. V was shortened by 3 bases and J by 3 bases, with 9 bases between the two germline ends. Germline CDR1 is ENHRY and CDR2 is SYGVKD.

Material: peripheral blood. This receptor was obtained from a woman between 45 and 60 years old with COVID-19, enrolled during active disease. The chain has TRBV10-3 and TRBJ2-7; possibly TRBD2 for D (6 bases). The CDR3: CAISDNGGYEQYF. The DNA for the CDR3 is TGTGCCATCAGTGATAACGGGGGCTACGAGCAGTACTTC.